This note documents a single T cell receptor (beta chain) sequence. TCRdb re-analysed the 5' RACE reads in MiXCR, keeping a single row per CDR3 protein. The top ten hold 14% to 15% of the sample, which has around 230,000 distinct CDR3 sequences, approximately 7.1% seen once. The sample is drawn from a study of identical twins. This CDR3 spans 12 amino acids. V was clipped by 8 bases and J by 4 bases, with 14 bases between them. Germline V lookup: CDR1 DFQATT, CDR2 SNEGSKA (reference sequence). These data also formed part of another study, on T cells expressing NK-cell markers. As that report states: Sorted CD3+CD56+NKG2C+, CD3+CD56+NKG2C- and CD3+CD56-NKG2C+ T-cell subsets were beta-chain profiled. The authors restricted sorting to alpha-beta TCR T cells with an anti-gamma-delta TCR antibody in several experiments. Roughly 1.0-8% of CD8+ T cells in over 5 donors belonged to dominant NKG2C+ clonotypes.

Specimen: CD8+ T cells sorted from blood. This chain links TRBV20-1 with TRBJ2-5; the D gene is possibly TRBD2 (6 bases). This TCR came from a woman younger than 30 in good health. The CDR3 DNA sequence: TGCAGTCCGGAGTGGGACTTAGAGACCCAGTACTTC. It is translated as CSPEWDLETQYF.